These 22 T cell receptor beta chains came from one sample sequenced in a study of human T cells and chemical hapten exposure. Each CDR3 protein gets one entry after TCRdb re-called the RACE reads with MiXCR. The sample has tens of thousands of distinct CDR3 sequences, roughly 10% seen once; the top ten hold 4% to 5%. This sample's time point: patch test 1, 2 weeks after DPC sensitization. Treatment in this sample: therapeutic diphenylcyclopropenone sensitization with weekly scalp DPC. The sample consisted of whole blood, taken in connection with sensitization to the hapten diphenylcyclopropenone (DPC). The receptor set was obtained from a woman aged 50 to 65 with alopecia areata. Some clones in this sample may be carry-over from other donors' samples.

The chain carries TRBV7-2 and TRBJ1-1, with a weak D call TRBD1 (5 bases). V was pared by 5 bases and J by 4 bases, with 11 bases between. This CDR3 spans 13 amino acids. From germline, CDR1 is SGHTA and CDR2 FQGNSA. CDR3 sequence reads: CASSTDGGTEAFF. The CDR3 DNA sequence: TGTGCCAGCAGCACCGACGGGGGCACTGAAGCTTTCTTT.

The V gene is TRBV29-1, the J gene TRBJ1-3; 8 bases align to TRBD1. This CDR3 has 12 amino acids. Germline trimming cut 7 bases from V and 4 bases from J; bases unmatched to any gene: 3. Germline values: CDR1 SQVTM, CDR2 ANQGSEA. The CDR3 DNA reads as TGCAGCGCTGACAGGGGCGGAAACACCATATATTTT. This sequence encodes CSADRGGNTIYF.

J is TRBJ1-5 and V is TRBV11-1, with 7 bases that match TRBD1. V was clipped by 3 bases and J by 2 bases; unmatched bases: 7. The CDR3 length is 16 residues. From germline, CDR1 is SGHAT and CDR2 FQDESV (reference sequence). The CDR3 DNA reads TGTGCCAGCAGCTTGGGGAGGGGGCGCGGCAATCAGCCCCAGCATTTT. Its translation: CASSLGRGRGNQPQHF.

This clonotype occurred many times. V usage is TRBV20-1 and J usage is TRBJ1-1; maybe TRBD1 (5 bases). Germline values: CDR1 DFQATT, CDR2 SNEGSKA (reference sequence). CDR3 length equals 14 residues. V was shortened by 3 bases and J by 5 bases, with 16 bases between the two germline ends. In DNA, the CDR3 is TGCAGTGCTAGCGCACGGGGAAGGGGTACTGAAGCTTTCTTT. Amino acid sequence: CSASARGRGTEAFF.

Of note for this clonotype: Possible read error: a much larger clone is one base away. The V call is TRBV29-1, the J call TRBJ2-7; unclear D gene. The CDR3 length is 12 residues. The germline gives CDR1 SQVTM, CDR2 ANQGSEA. V was cut by 7 bases and J by 4 bases, with 14 bases left in between. DNA for the CDR3: TGCAGCGCCCGGAACTCATATTACGAGCAGTACTTC. Residues: CSARNSYYEQYF.

The chain recombines TRBV10-2 with TRBJ2-1; D is unclear. The V end lost 0 bases, the J end lost 3 bases, and 9 bases lay between the germline ends. Germline CDR1 and CDR2: WSHSY and SAAADI. The CDR3 spans 15 residues. The CDR3 sequence is CASSESEASYNEQFF. CDR3 nucleotide sequence: TGCGCCAGCAGTGAGTCAGAAGCAAGCTACAATGAGCAGTTCTTC.

This clonotype was counted a few times. The chain carries TRBV6-1 and TRBJ2-3; D call uncertain. The ends were cut back, 1 base at V and 7 bases at J, with 3 bases in the middle. The germline CDR1 and CDR2 sequences are MNHNS and SASEGT. The CDR3 is 11 residues long. CDR3 coding DNA: TGTGCCAGCAGTGAAGGGTATACGCAGTATTTT. This gives the protein CASSEGYTQYF.

This clonotype has at least ten counts. The rearrangement joins TRBV14 to TRBJ2-2, with D maybe TRBD1 (5 bases). V lost 3 bases and J lost 2, with 22 bases in between. The CDR3 sequence is 19 residues long. The V gene's germline CDR1 is SGHDN and CDR2 FVKESK. The CDR3, as DNA: TGTGCCAGCAGCCACCAATCTTGGCAGGGCCAAAGAAACACCGGGGAGCTGTTTTTT. Its protein is CASSHQSWQGQRNTGELFF.

This clonotype was recorded at least ten times. The chain recombines TRBV6-2 or TRBV6-3 with TRBJ2-2; D is possibly TRBD1 (6 bases). The CDR3 extends over 13 amino acids. Germline V gene lookup returns CDR1 MNHEY and CDR2 SVGEGT. V lost 6 bases to trimming and J lost 5 bases, with 10 bases between them. For the CDR3, the DNA is TGTGCCAGCAGCTCCACAGGGACCGGGGAGCTGTTTTTT. Translating it yields CASSSTGTGELFF.

This rearrangement joins TRBV12-3 or TRBV12-4 to TRBJ1-2; D is perhaps TRBD1 (5 bases). CDR3 length equals 14 residues. The V gene lost 3 bases and the J gene lost 3 bases, with 11 bases spanning the gap. In nucleotides, the CDR3 is TGTGCCAGCAGTTTTGGGGCTCGGGACTATGGCTACACCTTC. Residues: CASSFGARDYGYTF.

The rearrangement joins TRBV5-1 to TRBJ2-6, with D maybe TRBD1 (5 bases). The ends were cut back, 2 bases at V and 2 bases at J, with 11 bases in the middle. Germline V lookup: CDR1 SGHRS, CDR2 YFSETQ. CDR3 length: 16 residues. CDR3 protein: CASSLHTGTGANVLTF. For the CDR3, the DNA is TGCGCCAGCAGCTTACATACAGGTACTGGGGCCAACGTCCTGACTTTC.

The chain combines TRBV7-8 with TRBJ2-7; 10 bases match TRBD1. The CDR3 spans 15 residues. The trim removed 7 bases at V and 3 bases at J, leaving 9 bases unmatched. Germline assignment: CDR1 SGHVS and CDR2 FQNEAQ. CDR3 bases: TGTGCCAGCACCCTGACAGGGGGCCAACTCTACGAGCAGTACTTC. It specifies CASTLTGGQLYEQYF.

Many counts were recorded for this clonotype. The CDR3 protein is CASTETWGGIANEQFF. The CDR3 nucleotides are TGTGCCAGCACCGAAACTTGGGGGGGGATTGCCAATGAGCAGTTCTTC. This chain joins TRBV27 and TRBJ2-1; 7 bases line up with TRBD2. CDR1 and CDR2 from the germline V gene are MNHEY and SMNVEV (reference sequence). V lost 7 bases and J lost 6; bases outside the gene matches: 15. This CDR3 region has 16 residues.

In this sample, this clonotype turned up many times. This rearrangement joins TRBV11-2 to TRBJ2-2; TRBD1 matches at 8 bases. Germline CDR1 is SGHAT and CDR2 is FQNNGV. There are 15 residues in the CDR3. The junction had 6 bases not matched to a gene; V was cut back by 5 bases and J by 4 bases. DNA of the CDR3: TGTGCCAGCAGCATGGGACAGGCGGCCACCGGGGAGCTGTTTTTT. Translation: CASSMGQAATGELFF. The full variable domain, with the rest looked up from reference TRBV11-2 and TRBJ2-2, is EAGVAQSPRYKIIEKRQSVAFWCNPISGHATLYWYQQILGQGPKLLIQFQNNGVVDDSQLPKDRFSAERLKGVDSTLKIQPAKLEDSAVYLCASSMGQAATGELFFGEGSRLTVL.

The V and J genes are TRBV2 and TRBJ2-5; D not certain. Trimming removed 7 bases from V and 2 bases from J, with 8 bases in between. Germline CDR1 and CDR2: SNHLY and FYNNEI. The CDR3 runs to 12 residues. The CDR3 bases are TGTGCCAGCAAAGGTCTGCAAGAGACCCAGTACTTC. Its translation: CASKGLQETQYF.

This clonotype was observed a handful of times. The chain joins TRBV7-9 to TRBJ2-1; D may be TRBD2 (5 bases). The CDR3 is made up of 11 amino acids. Trimming removed 2 bases at V and 10 bases at J, with 6 bases between. Per germline, CDR1 SEHNR and CDR2 FQNEAQ (reference sequence). In nucleotides, the CDR3 is TGTGCCAGCAGCTTATCGGGGGAGCAGTTCTTC. It encodes CASSLSGEQFF.

A few counts support this clonotype. As DNA, the CDR3 is TGTGCCAGCAGCTCCTCCGCGGGGAACACTGAAGCTTTCTTT. This encodes CASSSSAGNTEAFF. J is TRBJ1-1 and V is TRBV7-3; D is ambiguous. The V end lost 4 bases, the J end lost 1 base, and 10 bases lay between the germline ends. The CDR3 loop spans 14 amino acids. Germline V gene data show CDR1 as SGHTA and CDR2 as FQGTGA.

The chain has TRBV20-1 and TRBJ2-5, with D possibly being TRBD1 or TRBD2 (5 bases each). From germline, CDR1 is DFQATT and CDR2 SNEGSKA (reference sequence). The CDR3 sequence is 14 residues long. CDR3 in DNA: TGCAGGGCCCGGTGGGGGAGAAGTGCCGAGACCCAGTACTTC. It specifies CRARWGRSAETQYF.

This clonotype came up many times. The chain uses TRBV4-1 and TRBJ2-5; D gene uncertain. In germline, CDR1 is MGHRA, CDR2 YSYEKL. This CDR3 spans 13 amino acids. V lost 2 bases to trimming and J lost 3 bases, with 7 bases between them. CDR3 coding DNA: TGCGCCAGCAGCCAAATGGGGAAAGAGACCCAGTACTTC. Translated, it gives CASSQMGKETQYF.

CDR3 protein: CSVDRQGRMNTEAFF. The CDR3 nucleotides read TGCAGCGTTGATCGGCAAGGGAGGATGAACACTGAAGCTTTCTTT. This chain joins TRBV29-1 and TRBJ1-1; no reliable D call. The germline V gene encodes CDR1 SQVTM and CDR2 ANQGSEA. The CDR3 consists of 15 residues. The germline V and J ends were trimmed by 3 bases and 0 bases, with 14 bases remaining between them. Drawing the rest from reference TRBV29-1 and TRBJ1-1, the complete variable domain is SAVISQKPSRDICQRGTSLTIQCQVDSQVTMMFWYRQQPGQSLTLIATANQGSEATYESGFVIDKFPISRPNLTFSTLTVSNMSPEDSSIYLCSVDRQGRMNTEAFFGQGTRLTVV.

This clonotype appeared a few times. The chain employs TRBV6-2 or TRBV6-3 and TRBJ2-2; D perhaps matches TRBD1 (6 bases). Trimming left V 6 bases short and J 3 bases short, with 14 bases between. Germline CDR1 reads MNHEY; CDR2 reads SVGEGT. The CDR3 totals 15 residues. CDR3 region: CASSLRQAYTGELFF. CDR3 DNA sequence: TGTGCCAGCAGCTTACGACAGGCCTACACCGGGGAGCTGTTTTTT.

This clonotype has only one observation. The CDR3 DNA reads as TGTGCCAGCAGCCCCGGGAGTCCTAACACTGAAGCTTTCTTT. Translation gives CASSPGSPNTEAFF. The genes are TRBV5-6 and TRBJ1-1, with D unresolved. V was clipped by 4 bases and J by 2 bases, with 12 bases between them. Looked up from germline, CDR1 is SGHDT and CDR2 is YYEEEE. CDR3 length: 14 amino acids.